This TCR beta chain was recovered during a study of blood T cell repertoires in COVID-19. As for the study in general: The cDNA or gDNA used as material had been derived from T cells, B-cell-depleted T cells, or PBMCs.

Source study methods: It was from reference gene primer amplification that nucleated cell counts were estimated. Clones were sequenced by immunoSEQ multiplex PCR, and TCRdb holds only the in-frame ones, with some missing. The DNA gave D and trimming, while V, J and clone size come from that table. Of hundreds of thousands of clones in the sample, more than 70% are singletons; the top ten hold around 8.7%. From germline, CDR1 is MDHEN and CDR2 SYDVKM. V lost 8 bases, J lost 4 bases, and 12 bases lay in between. The CDR3 runs 13 residues. The sequence derives from a woman aged 50 to 60 with acute or convalescent COVID-19. Sequenced: peripheral blood. V and J are TRBV28 and TRBJ2-1; TRBD2 might be the D (6 bases). CDR3 nucleotide sequence: TGTGCCAGCGTGGGAGGTGGTTACAATGAGCAGTTCTTC. This translates into CASVGGGYNEQFF.